A selection of T cell receptor beta chains follows, all from one sample in a study of T cell responses to AZD1222 COVID-19 vaccine. The assay was immunoSEQ multiplex PCR, and TCRdb's table has in-frame clones only and misses some. Of 120,000 to 150,000 clones listed, more than 70% are singletons. The specimen comprised peripheral blood, sampled 28 days after the second AZD1222 dose. These TCRs come from an adult who received the AZD1222 COVID-19 vaccine. Both conserved end residues are part of each CDR3. A D gene is named only where the DNA matches it firmly. Rows may omit the clone size; those that give it use once, few, many or a size class.

DNA | CDR3 | V | size | D | J
TGCGCCAGCTCCCCGGGACTAGCGGTATCCTACGAGCAGTACTTC | CASSPGLAVSYEQYF | TRBV4-1 | NA | TRBD2 | TRBJ2-7
TGTGCCAGTAGTTATCCCCGCTCCCTCAATCAGCCCCAGCATTTT | CASSYPRSLNQPQHF | TRBV19 | NA | NA | TRBJ1-5
TGTGCCAGCAGATACGTCAGTTTCGGGGTGGGGACCCAGTACTTC | CASRYVSFGVGTQYF | TRBV6-5 | NA | NA | TRBJ2-5
TGCAGCGCCGGGACAGGCTTCAATCAGCCCCAGCATTTT | CSAGTGFNQPQHF | TRBV29-1 | NA | TRBD1 | TRBJ1-5
TGTGCCAGCAGCTTGGTAGGACGGGCAGAAGCTTTCTTT | CASSLVGRAEAFF | TRBV5-4 | NA | NA | TRBJ1-1
TGTGCCAGCATAGGGCAGTCCCACATGAACACTGAAGCTTTCTTT | CASIGQSHMNTEAFF | TRBV25-1 | NA | NA | TRBJ1-1
TGCGCCAGCAGCTTCAAACAGGGGGAGGCCAATGAGCAGTTCTTC | CASSFKQGEANEQFF | TRBV5-1 | NA | TRBD1 | TRBJ2-1
TGTGCCAGCAGTGAATCTCAGACAGCTTATGGCTACACCTTC | CASSESQTAYGYTF | TRBV25-1 | NA | NA | TRBJ1-2
TGCGCCAGCAGGGGGTCCCCCCTAGCCCCTAACACAGATACGCAGTATTTT | CASRGSPLAPNTDTQYF | TRBV10-1 | NA | NA | TRBJ2-3
TGTGCCAGCAGCCCGAGGCAGGGGGCCTATGGCTACACCTTC | CASSPRQGAYGYTF | TRBV7-2 | NA | TRBD1 | TRBJ1-2
TGTGCCAGCAGCTTAGTCTGGTCGATCACCGGGGAGCTGTTTTTT | CASSLVWSITGELFF | TRBV7-2 | NA | NA | TRBJ2-2
TGTGCCAGCAGCCTCGGTCGGGCCCTCCACTTT | CASSLGRALHF | TRBV3-1/TRBV3-2 | NA | NA | TRBJ1-6
TGTGCCAGCAGTCTCTCCCAGGGACAGCTAGATGAAGCTTTCTTT | CASSLSQGQLDEAFF | TRBV28 | NA | TRBD1 | TRBJ1-1
TGTGCCAGCAGGCAGTTAGGAAGCACAGATACGCAGTATTTT | CASRQLGSTDTQYF | TRBV11-2 | NA | NA | TRBJ2-3
TGTGCCAGCAGCTGGAGGATAGCGGGAGGGCCGGGGAATGAGCAGTTCTTC | CASSWRIAGGPGNEQFF | TRBV7-2 | NA | TRBD2 | TRBJ2-1
TGTGCCAGCGGACTAGCGGCCACAGATACGCAGTATTTT | CASGLAATDTQYF | TRBV9 | NA | TRBD2 | TRBJ2-3
TGTGCCAGCAGTTCACTTAGAGGGACCCAGTACTTC | CASSSLRGTQYF | TRBV12-3/TRBV12-4 | NA | NA | TRBJ2-5
TGCGCCAGCAGTCCGGACAGGTTTGGGAGCTACACCTTC | CASSPDRFGSYTF | TRBV10-1 | NA | TRBD1 | TRBJ1-2
TGTGCCAGCAGCCTGGGACGCAATAATTCACCCCTCCACTTT | CASSLGRNNSPLHF | TRBV3-1/TRBV3-2 | NA | NA | TRBJ1-6
TGTGCCAGCAGTTTAAGTCGGCCTACTAACTATGGCTACACCTTC | CASSLSRPTNYGYTF | TRBV27 | NA | NA | TRBJ1-2
TGTGCCAGCAGTGATCTGACGGTGACGAACACTGAAGCTTTCTTT | CASSDLTVTNTEAFF | TRBV25-1 | NA | NA | TRBJ1-1
TGTGCCTGGAGTCGACTTCAAGGGGGGGAGCAGTTCTTC | CAWSRLQGGEQFF | TRBV30 | few | NA | TRBJ2-1
TGTGCCAGCAGCACCCAAAACTCTGGAAACACCATATATTTT | CASSTQNSGNTIYF | TRBV6-5 | NA | NA | TRBJ1-3
TGTGCTAGTGGTCCCGAACTGGTTCAAGAGACCCAGTACTTC | CASGPELVQETQYF | TRBV12-5 | NA | NA | TRBJ2-5
TGTGCCAGCAGCTTAGAGTATCAAGAGACCCAGTACTTC | CASSLEYQETQYF | TRBV7-9 | NA | NA | TRBJ2-5
TGTGCCAGATGGGGGGCCTCCAAAAACATTCAGTACTTC | CARWGASKNIQYF | TRBV9 | NA | NA | TRBJ2-4
TGTGCCAGTAGTATAGTTGGGGGGGCGAACACTGAAGCTTTCTTT | CASSIVGGANTEAFF | TRBV19 | NA | NA | TRBJ1-1
TGTGCCAGCAGTTACCTGCCTCCGGTTGGCACAGATACGCAGTATTTT | CASSYLPPVGTDTQYF | TRBV6-5 | NA | NA | TRBJ2-3
TGCGCCAGCGGACCGACTGAAGAGCGGACTGAAGCTTTCTTT | CASGPTEERTEAFF | TRBV10-1 | NA | NA | TRBJ1-1
TGTGCCTGGAGTGGTATTCGGGACAGACCTAATTCACCCCTCCACTTT | CAWSGIRDRPNSPLHF | TRBV30 | few | TRBD1 | TRBJ1-6
TGTGCCATCAGTGACCCCGGGGAGGGCAGCTATGGCTACACCTTC | CAISDPGEGSYGYTF | TRBV10-3 | NA | NA | TRBJ1-2
TGTGCCAGCAGCTTAACTAGCGAAATCCCAGATACGCAGTATTTT | CASSLTSEIPDTQYF | TRBV6-5 | NA | TRBD2 | TRBJ2-3
TGTGCCAGCAGCGCCAACCCCACGGCAGATAGCAATCAGCCCCAGCATTTT | CASSANPTADSNQPQHF | TRBV9 | NA | NA | TRBJ1-5
TGTGCCAGCAGCCACGAGGAAAACACCATATATTTT | CASSHEENTIYF | TRBV14 | NA | NA | TRBJ1-3
TGCGCCAGTAGACTGCCGATGGAAGAGACCCAGTACTTC | CASRLPMEETQYF | TRBV5-1 | NA | NA | TRBJ2-5
TGTGCCAGCAGCTTAGGATCTGAAGCTTTCTTT | CASSLGSEAFF | TRBV11-2 | NA | NA | TRBJ1-1
TGTGCCAGCAGCTTGACAAGGGCTTCCTACGAGCAGTACTTC | CASSLTRASYEQYF | TRBV5-4 | NA | NA | TRBJ2-7
TGTGCCAGCTCACCGGGACAGAGAAATAATTCACCCCTCCACTTT | CASSPGQRNNSPLHF | TRBV18 | NA | TRBD1 | TRBJ1-6
TGTGCCGGCCAGCGGGGGCTAAACAATGAGCAGTTCTTC | CAGQRGLNNEQFF | TRBV2 | NA | TRBD2 | TRBJ2-1
TGTGCCAGCTCTATGGGACTAGCGGCCTACGAGCAGTACTTC | CASSMGLAAYEQYF | TRBV4-2 | NA | TRBD2 | TRBJ2-7
TGTGCCAGCTCAGCAACCAGGTCCTACAATGAGCAGTTCTTC | CASSATRSYNEQFF | TRBV18 | NA | NA | TRBJ2-1
TGTGCCACCAGCAGACAGACCGGCCCCAATCAGCCCCAGCATTTT | CATSRQTGPNQPQHF | TRBV15 | NA | NA | TRBJ1-5
TGTGCCAGCAAAGGCTCCCCGAACACCGGGGAGCTGTTTTTT | CASKGSPNTGELFF | TRBV2 | NA | NA | TRBJ2-2
TGTGCCAGCAGCTTAGACGTCATCTCTGAAGCTTTCTTT | CASSLDVISEAFF | TRBV7-9 | NA | NA | TRBJ1-1